The 16 T cell receptor beta chains in this list originate from one sample, sequenced in a study of T cell responses to AZD1222 COVID-19 vaccine. The method was immunoSEQ multiplex PCR; TCRdb's version includes in-frame clones alone and lacks a portion of them. Among more than 150,000 clones listed, 90% were seen once. The material sequenced was peripheral blood, taken on day 0 of AZD1222 vaccination. The receptors were sampled from an adult in good health.

V is TRBV9 and J is TRBJ2-1; the D gene is possibly TRBD2 (6 bases). The V end was cut by 2 bases, the J end by 2 bases, with 11 bases between. The CDR3 has 15 residues. CDR1 and CDR2 from the germline V gene are SGDLS and YYNGEE. The CDR3 DNA reads TGTGCCAGCAGCGTGGCGGGGATAGCCTACAATGAGCAGTTCTTC. This translates into CASSVAGIAYNEQFF.

V usage is TRBV5-6 and J usage is TRBJ1-1; D is undetermined. Germline-derived CDR1 and CDR2 are SGHDT and YYEEEE. The CDR3 contains 13 residues. The V end was cut by 0 bases, the J end by 3 bases, with 6 bases between. The DNA for the CDR3 is TGTGCCAGCAGCTTGGAACGTTACACTGAAGCTTTCTTT. Its protein product is CASSLERYTEAFF.

V gene TRBV18 combines with J gene TRBJ1-5; a weak D match, TRBD1 (5 bases). The germline V and J ends were trimmed by 3 bases and 5 bases, with 11 bases remaining between them. Germline V gene lookup returns CDR1 KGHSH and CDR2 LQKENI. This CDR3 has 14 residues. This CDR3 is CASSPSQGHQPQHF. The CDR3 DNA reads as TGTGCCAGCTCACCTTCTCAGGGTCATCAGCCCCAGCATTTT.

This chain uses TRBV5-1 with TRBJ1-1; D is uncertain. CDR1 SGHRS and CDR2 YFSETQ come from the germline V gene. Trimming stripped 3 bases from V and 1 base from J, with 13 bases between. The CDR3 sequence is 15 residues long. The DNA of the CDR3 is TGCGCCAGCAGCTCCAGGCCCCTACCGAACACTGAAGCTTTCTTT. Translating it yields CASSSRPLPNTEAFF.

This rearrangement joins TRBV5-4 to TRBJ1-2, with D unclear. Germline V lookup: CDR1 SGHNT, CDR2 YYREEE (reference sequence). CDR3 size: 14 residues. V gave up 4 bases and J gave up 0 bases, with 10 bases separating them. The CDR3: CASSPSGANYGYTF. CDR3 bases: TGTGCCAGCAGCCCAAGCGGGGCTAACTATGGCTACACCTTC.

The chain couples TRBV7-9 to TRBJ1-2; unclear D gene. Deletions cut 5 bases from V and 1 base from J, with 17 bases between. The germline V gene has CDR1 SEHNR and CDR2 FQNEAQ (reference sequence). The CDR3 sequence is 16 residues long. DNA of the CDR3: TGTGCCAGCAGCGAAATTCGAAGCGGATTTAACTATGGCTACACCTTC. Translation: CASSEIRSGFNYGYTF.

This clone has a single count. This chain uses TRBV28 with TRBJ1-3, with 11 nucleotides matching TRBD1. After removal of 5 bases from V and 1 base from J, the junction contained 4 bases not matched to a gene. This CDR3 is 16 amino acids long. Germline loops: CDR1 MDHEN, CDR2 SYDVKM. CDR3 sequence (DNA): TGTGCCAGCAGTGCGGGGACAGGGGGTTCTGGAAACACCATATATTTT. This gives the protein CASSAGTGGSGNTIYF.

This chain's CDR3 is CASSPLEGASSNEKLFF. The CDR3, as DNA: TGTGCCAGCAGCCCGCTCGAGGGGGCGAGTTCTAATGAAAAACTGTTTTTT. The chain combines TRBV14 with TRBJ1-4, with 7 bases matching TRBD1. From germline, CDR1 is SGHDN and CDR2 FVKESK. The J segment lost 3 bases and the V segment lost 4 bases, leaving 11 bases of the junction unmatched. The CDR3 consists of 17 residues. The full variable domain, with the rest looked up from reference TRBV14 and TRBJ1-4, is EAGVTQFPSHSVIEKGQTVTLRCDPISGHDNLYWYRRVMGKEIKFLLHFVKESKQDESGMPNNRFLAERTGGTYSTLKVQPAELEDSGVYFCASSPLEGASSNEKLFFGSGTQLSVL.

The chain recombines TRBV5-6 with TRBJ2-5; D may be TRBD1 (6 bases). V was clipped by 4 bases and J by 6 bases, with 13 bases between them. The CDR3 loop spans 13 amino acids. Per the germline V gene, CDR1 is SGHDT and CDR2 is YYEEEE. The CDR3 here is CASSQDSAKTQYF. The CDR3 DNA follows: TGTGCCAGCAGCCAGGACAGCGCCAAGACCCAGTACTTC.

The rearrangement links TRBV10-3 to TRBJ1-3; D ambiguous. The CDR3 spans 13 residues. The V gene lost 0 bases and the J gene lost 3 bases, with 3 bases spanning the gap. Looked up from germline, CDR1 is ENHRY and CDR2 is SYGVKD. CDR3 protein: CAISESGGNTIYF. The CDR3 nucleotides read TGTGCCATCAGTGAGTCGGGTGGAAACACCATATATTTT.

The V gene is TRBV2, the J gene TRBJ2-2; tentatively, D is TRBD2 (7 bases). V lost 6 bases, J lost 0 bases, and 11 bases lay in between. CDR3 length equals 15 residues. Per the germline V gene, CDR1 is SNHLY and CDR2 is FYNNEI. In nucleotides, the CDR3 is TGTGCCAGCAGCTGGGGGGGCCCGAACACCGGGGAGCTGTTTTTT. Protein sequence: CASSWGGPNTGELFF.

The chain has TRBV5-4 and TRBJ1-1, with D maybe TRBD1 (6 bases). This CDR3 spans 15 amino acids. V was pared by 2 bases and J by 4 bases, with 15 bases between. Germline loops: CDR1 SGHNT, CDR2 YYREEE (reference sequence). CDR3 loop: CASSFPRGAGTEAFF. The CDR3 coding sequence is TGTGCCAGCAGCTTTCCCAGGGGCGCGGGCACTGAAGCTTTCTTT.

The chain is built from TRBV5-1 and TRBJ1-2; no clear D. Germline values: CDR1 SGHRS, CDR2 YFSETQ. V dropped 0 bases and J dropped 6 bases, with 6 bases sitting between them. The CDR3 is 12 residues long. Here the CDR3 DNA reads TGCGCCAGCAGCTTGGCCGGGGATGGCTACACCTTC. This translates into CASSLAGDGYTF. Full variable domain (outside the CDR3, taken from reference TRBV5-1 and TRBJ1-2): KAGVTQTPRYLIKTRGQQVTLSCSPISGHRSVSWYQQTPGQGLQFLFEYFSETQRNKGNFPGRFSGRQFSNSRSEMNVSTLELGDSALYLCASSLAGDGYTFGSGTRLTVV.

CDR3 in DNA: TGTGCCAGCAGCGGTGGACAATCCTACGAGCAGTACTTC. Protein product: CASSGGQSYEQYF. The chain combines TRBV9 with TRBJ2-7; tentatively, D is TRBD1 (5 bases). The CDR3 runs 13 residues. The V gene lost 3 bases and the J gene lost 1 base, with 8 bases spanning the gap. Germline-derived CDR1 and CDR2 are SGDLS and YYNGEE.

This clone appeared many times. The chain recombines TRBV5-1 with TRBJ2-2; D remains ambiguous. The germline CDR1 and CDR2 sequences are SGHRS and YFSETQ. The V and J ends lost 0 bases and 4 bases respectively, with 10 bases between them. CDR3 length: 15 amino acids. For the CDR3, the DNA is TGCGCCAGCAGCTTGGGTTTAGCTGTCACCGGGGAGCTGTTTTTT. Its protein product is CASSLGLAVTGELFF.

This chain links TRBV7-8 with TRBJ2-7, with D possibly matching TRBD1 (7 bases). The germline V and J ends were trimmed by 0 bases and 1 base, with 10 bases remaining between them. Germline CDR1 is SGHVS and CDR2 is FQNEAQ. The CDR3 runs 15 residues. CDR3 nucleotide sequence: TGTGCCAGCAGCTTAGCGGCAGGGGGGTCCTACGAGCAGTACTTC. Protein product: CASSLAAGGSYEQYF.